The rows below give T cell receptor beta chains drawn from one sample of a study of blood T cell repertoires in COVID-19. Generated by immunoSEQ multiplex PCR, the TCRdb table keeps only in-frame clones and is missing some. The sample comprises over 120,000 clones, roughly 87% of which are singletons, and around 0.91% rests with the top ten. Sequenced material: peripheral blood. The origin of the receptors is a woman aged 45-65 years with acute or convalescent COVID-19. The conserved cysteine and the conserved F or W are not part of the CDR3 here. The order of the fields is V gene, CDR3 protein.

TRBV11-2 ASSLRLNGNQPQH
TRBV27 ASSLLGPNEKLF
TRBV10-3 AISDGQGNGYT
TRBV30 AWRTGGLEKLF
TRBV9 ASSVAGQGPYEQY
TRBV5-1 ASSSGLAGASSTDTQY
TRBV6-4 ASSERGRSNQPQH
TRBV7-9 ASSGWGGMNTEAF
TRBV19 ASSTRDGTYEQY
TRBV19 ASSINARGTDTQY
TRBV19 ASSPQGALPNYGYT
TRBV5-1 ASRIGPGGRSDTQY
TRBV7-9 ASSPPTGDTQY
TRBV5-6 ASSLTGVQPQH
TRBV30 AWSVQEAGVGYT
TRBV4-1 ASSQVDRNRGNTIY
TRBV24-1 ATSDSTGEVKNIQY
TRBV5-1 ASSLSSGGAQDTQY
TRBV9 ASSARLAGGLSDTQY
TRBV5-1 ASSTSGSVDEQF
TRBV5-6 ASSRGQGTYEQY
TRBV12-3/TRBV12-4 ASSGQLNTEAF
TRBV5-1 ASSLSAASYEQY
TRBV7-3 ASSYTRGTEAF
TRBV5-1 ASSLESSAEAF
TRBV2 ASSADRGYYEQY
TRBV30 ARGGLAGTYEQY
TRBV3-1/TRBV3-2 ASSQERNEQF
TRBV5-1 ASSPESRETQY
TRBV19 ASSIDQGGSYNEQF
TRBV19 ASSIDRTYGYT
TRBV19 ASSNGMSYEQY
TRBV7-2 ASSWGTGVPFNQPQH
TRBV19 ASSIWDNGGSGYT
TRBV3-1/TRBV3-2 ASSQVGIGHHEQY
TRBV27 ASRSAALGNTIY
TRBV20-1 SASGTDTQY
TRBV15 ATSAQVNTEAF
TRBV10-1 ASSGPVRGHFFSTDTQY
TRBV5-6 ASSLLRGEQY
TRBV19 ASTKQGYGYT
TRBV4-2 ASSQDAAVSNYGYT
TRBV21-1 ASNQKNSEGILSFC
TRBV19 ASTLARDTSNYGYT
TRBV6-5 ASTPGLGGAEQY
TRBV9 ASSAVPRTSDETQY
TRBV5-4 ASSLGGGQGETQY
TRBV5-1 ASSLDARRGADTQY
TRBV7-9 ASSGRTGVTEAF
TRBV11-2 ASSLDFGTGEYGYT
TRBV24-1 ATTASGRGTDTQY
TRBV5-8 ASSRTGGPSTDTQY
TRBV19 ASSISQGKGYT
TRBV6-6 ASSPSSGGGTDTQY
TRBV7-9 ASGETGYGEKLF